This entry lists 28 T cell receptor beta chains sequenced from one sample in a study of CD8 T cells in ankylosing spondylitis. TCRdb reanalysed the 5' RACE reads using MiXCR and keeps one entry per CDR3 protein. The sample lists some 240,000 distinct CDR3 sequences; 24% were seen once. Sample: blood, either unsorted or a sorted T cell fraction (not recorded which). The receptors originated from a male donor with ankylosing spondylitis or in good health (not recorded which).

This clonotype has just a few counts. The CDR3 DNA follows: TGTGCCAGCATGATGGGGGGGTCACGCACAGATACGCAGTATTTT. Amino acids: CASMMGGSRTDTQYF. V and J are TRBV6-1 and TRBJ2-3, with TRBD2 identical over 7 bases. V dropped 7 bases and J dropped 1; count of bases not matched to a gene: 8. CDR3 length equals 15 residues. The germline gives CDR1 MNHNS, CDR2 SASEGT.

This clonotype appeared a few times. The genes are TRBV11-2 and TRBJ2-3; D possibly uses TRBD1 or TRBD2 (6 bases each). The V and J ends lost 5 bases and 1 base respectively, with 19 bases between them. Per the germline V gene, CDR1 is SGHAT and CDR2 is FQNNGV. The CDR3 has 17 amino acids. In nucleotides, the CDR3 is TGTGCCAGCAGCCCAAGTCGTCCGGGGGCCCGCACAGATACGCAGTATTTT. This sequence encodes CASSPSRPGARTDTQYF.

This clonotype came up a few times. This chain links TRBV29-1 with TRBJ2-7; TRBD1 aligns across 9 bases. There are 12 residues in the CDR3. Germline V gene data show CDR1 as SQVTM and CDR2 as ANQGSEA. The V segment lost 7 bases and the J segment 3 bases; nucleotides outside the gene matches: 4. CDR3: CSGGQGIYEQYF. CDR3 nucleotides: TGCAGCGGGGGACAGGGAATCTACGAGCAGTACTTC.

The J gene is TRBJ2-7, the V gene TRBV4-2, with D unresolved. Trimming took 7 bases from V and 3 from J, leaving 10 bases between them. Per germline, CDR1 LGHNA and CDR2 YNFKEQ. CDR3 length: 12 residues. This chain's CDR3 is CASTSSYYEQYF. CDR3 coding DNA: TGTGCCAGCACATCCTCATACTACGAGCAGTACTTC.

The chain links TRBV12-3 or TRBV12-4 to TRBJ2-3; TRBD2 matches 15 bases. Germline trimming cut 3 bases from V and 6 bases from J; bases unmatched to any gene: 7. The CDR3 spans 17 residues. For the CDR3, the DNA is TGTGCCAGCAGTTTCCTTGGGACTAGCGGGGGGAGGGATACGCAGTATTTT. Translated: CASSFLGTSGGRDTQYF.

This clonotype was detected many times. The chain is built from TRBV12-3 or TRBV12-4 and TRBJ2-1, with D unclear. The ends were cut back, 6 bases at V and 2 bases at J, with 8 bases in the middle. This CDR3 is built from 13 residues. This CDR3 reads CASRKTAYNEQFF. The CDR3 region has the DNA TGTGCCAGCAGAAAAACCGCCTACAATGAGCAGTTCTTC.

This sequence joins TRBV12-3 or TRBV12-4 and TRBJ2-7, with a weak D call TRBD1 (5 bases). Trimming pared 4 bases from V and 5 bases from J, leaving 9 bases between. This CDR3 is built from 12 residues. The CDR3 nucleotides are TGTGCCAGCAGTTCGGACAACAACGAGCAGTACTTC. Translating gives CASSSDNNEQYF.

This sequence joins TRBV28 and TRBJ2-1; perhaps D is TRBD1 or TRBD2 (6 bases each). The CDR3 has 17 residues. V lost 0 bases to trimming and J lost 3 bases, with 15 bases between them. The germline V gene has CDR1 MDHEN and CDR2 SYDVKM. The CDR3 DNA is TGTGCCAGCAGTTTATGGGAGGGGGGAAGCTTCTACAATGAGCAGTTCTTC. Translated: CASSLWEGGSFYNEQFF.

This clonotype has a count of ten or more. The rearrangement uses TRBV3-1 and TRBJ2-3; 9 bases are shared with TRBD1. This CDR3 spans 15 amino acids. V gave up 5 bases and J gave up 10 bases; unmatched junction bases: 13. Germline V gene sequence: CDR1 LGHDT, CDR2 YNNKEL (reference sequence). As DNA, the CDR3 is TGTGCCAGCAGCGTCCGGGACAGGGCGTTAATGGCGCAGTATTTT. Protein sequence: CASSVRDRALMAQYF.

This clonotype occurred many times. The chain uses TRBV12-3 or TRBV12-4 and TRBJ2-1; TRBD1 matches at 7 bases. V shed 5 bases, J shed 5 bases, and the junction held 6 bases outside the gene matches. The CDR3 consists of 14 residues. CDR3 protein: CASSKYRGDNEQFF. The CDR3 DNA reads TGTGCCAGCAGTAAATACAGGGGAGACAATGAGCAGTTCTTC.

V usage is TRBV29-1 and J usage is TRBJ2-3; 13 positions match TRBD2. Germline V lookup: CDR1 SQVTM, CDR2 ANQGSEA. The CDR3 loop spans 14 amino acids. V dropped 6 bases and J dropped 5; count of bases not matched to a gene: 5. CDR3 in amino acids: CSVGLAGRGDTQYF. The CDR3 nucleotides are TGCAGCGTGGGACTAGCGGGGCGAGGAGATACGCAGTATTTT.

This clonotype has a count of ten or more. The rearrangement uses TRBV6-5 and TRBJ2-1; D might be TRBD2 (6 bases). CDR3 size: 14 residues. V was pared by 2 bases and J by 5 bases, with 10 bases between. Germline CDR1 MNHEY, CDR2 SVGAGI. CDR3 residues: CASSYAGKDNEQFF. The CDR3 nucleotides read TGTGCCAGCAGTTACGCGGGGAAGGACAATGAGCAGTTCTTC.

This clonotype was observed at least ten times. The chain carries TRBV12-3 or TRBV12-4 and TRBJ2-2; D possibly corresponds to TRBD2 (6 bases). CDR3 length: 16 amino acids. Trimming stripped 3 bases from V and 5 bases from J, with 16 bases between. The CDR3, as DNA: TGTGCCAGCAGTTTCGGAGGGTTTGAAGGGACCGGGGAGCTGTTTTTT. Amino acids: CASSFGGFEGTGELFF.

The gene calls are TRBV6-1 and TRBJ1-5; unclear D gene. Germline loops: CDR1 MNHNS, CDR2 SASEGT. The CDR3 contains 12 residues. Trimming cost V 7 bases and J 8 bases, with 12 bases left between them. DNA of the CDR3: TGTGCCAGCACCCTCGGGAGGGAGCCCCAGCATTTT. Translated: CASTLGREPQHF.

The V call is TRBV10-3, the J call TRBJ2-3, with 11 bases identical to TRBD2. The CDR3 loop spans 16 amino acids. V shed 5 bases and J 0 bases; nucleotides not matched to a gene: 4. CDR1 and CDR2 from the germline V gene are ENHRY and SYGVKD. This CDR3 is CAISPGTSGSTDTQYF. The CDR3 DNA is TGTGCCATCAGTCCTGGGACTAGCGGTAGCACAGATACGCAGTATTTT.

This clonotype was observed at least ten times. The CDR3 sequence: CSARGVSVRSSYNEQFF. The CDR3 region has the DNA TGCAGTGCTAGAGGCGTGTCAGTCAGATCCTCCTACAATGAGCAGTTCTTC. The V call is TRBV20-1, the J call TRBJ2-1; no clear D gene. Germline values: CDR1 DFQATT, CDR2 SNEGSKA (reference sequence). The CDR3 is 17 residues long. Trimming pared 1 base from V and 0 bases from J, leaving 16 bases between.

This clonotype has a count of ten or more. V and J are TRBV7-9 and TRBJ2-7; weak D call: TRBD1 (5 bases). Between the trimmed V and J ends, which lost 4 bases and 2 bases, there was a span of 21 bases. Per germline, CDR1 SEHNR and CDR2 FQNEAQ (reference sequence). CDR3 length: 17 amino acids. CDR3 bases: TGTGCCAGCAGCTCCCCGAACCTCGACAGAGAACCCTACGAGCAGTACTTC. Translated, it gives CASSSPNLDREPYEQYF.

This clonotype showed up just a few times. The V gene is TRBV12-3 or TRBV12-4, the J gene TRBJ2-2, with D hard to call. The CDR3 is 15 residues long. Trimming removed 2 bases from V and 1 base from J, with 8 bases in between. CDR3 amino acids: CASSLRAENTGELFF. The CDR3 region has the DNA TGTGCCAGCAGTTTAAGGGCGGAGAACACCGGGGAGCTGTTTTTT.

In its sample, this clonotype was seen many times. The chain employs TRBV29-1 and TRBJ1-4; tentatively, D is TRBD1 (5 bases). V was trimmed by 6 bases and J by 7 bases, leaving 15 bases between them. Germline CDR1 reads SQVTM; CDR2 reads ANQGSEA. This CDR3 has 13 residues. The CDR3 nucleotides are TGCAGCGTCCAGGGCGCAGGGAGTGAAAAACTGTTTTTT. Protein product: CSVQGAGSEKLFF.

This sequence joins TRBV15 and TRBJ2-7; D is perhaps TRBD1 (5 bases). This CDR3 has 14 amino acids. The V end was cut by 0 bases, the J end by 3 bases, with 9 bases between. Per the germline V gene, CDR1 is LNHNV and CDR2 is YYDKDF (reference sequence). CDR3 protein: CATSREQGVYEQYF. The CDR3 nucleotides read TGTGCCACCAGCAGAGAGCAAGGGGTCTACGAGCAGTACTTC.

The chain employs TRBV29-1 and TRBJ2-1; D assignment may be TRBD1 or TRBD2 (6 bases each). The CDR3 sequence is 17 residues long. The V gene lost 5 bases and the J gene lost 3 bases, with 23 bases spanning the gap. In germline, CDR1 is SQVTM, CDR2 ANQGSEA. This CDR3 reads CSVRFGGRGSRYNEQFF. In DNA form, the CDR3 reads TGCAGCGTTCGGTTTGGGGGGCGGGGAAGCCGCTACAATGAGCAGTTCTTC.

This clonotype was recorded at least ten times. This chain connects TRBV5-1 to TRBJ1-1, with D possibly TRBD1 on 6 matching bases. CDR1 is SGHRS, CDR2 YFSETQ, per germline. Deletions cut 5 bases from V and 0 bases from J, with 11 bases between. The CDR3 has 14 amino acids. The CDR3: CASSWDTMNTEAFF. Here the CDR3 DNA reads TGCGCCAGCAGTTGGGACACCATGAACACTGAAGCTTTCTTT. The whole variable domain, filled in from reference TRBV5-1 and TRBJ1-1, reads KAGVTQTPRYLIKTRGQQVTLSCSPISGHRSVSWYQQTPGQGLQFLFEYFSETQRNKGNFPGRFSGRQFSNSRSEMNVSTLELGDSALYLCASSWDTMNTEAFFGQGTRLTVV.

The V and J genes are TRBV7-8 and TRBJ2-7; D tentatively reads TRBD1 or TRBD2 (7 bases each). Trimming took off 5 bases at V and 3 bases at J, with 17 bases between the two ends. CDR1 and CDR2 from the germline V gene are SGHVS and FQNEAQ. This CDR3 spans 15 amino acids. The CDR3 here is CASSPLGRGLYEQYF. CDR3 coding DNA: TGTGCCAGCAGCCCGTTGGGGAGGGGGCTCTACGAGCAGTACTTC.

In its sample, this clonotype was seen many times. The chain couples TRBV20-1 to TRBJ1-1; perhaps TRBD1 as D (6 bases). CDR1 DFQATT and CDR2 SNEGSKA come from the germline V gene (reference sequence). V was cut by 6 bases and J by 4 bases, with 12 bases left in between. This CDR3 comprises 12 residues. The CDR3 sequence: CSASQGLTEAFF. The DNA of the CDR3 is TGCAGTGCCTCACAGGGACTCACTGAAGCTTTCTTT.

V gene TRBV15 combines with J gene TRBJ2-6; D gene unclear. The germline CDR1 and CDR2 sequences are LNHNV and YYDKDF (reference sequence). The CDR3 is 16 residues long. V was clipped by 0 bases and J by 0 bases, with 6 bases between them. The CDR3 DNA reads TGTGCCACCAGCAGAGATCTGGGCTCTGGGGCCAACGTCCTGACTTTC. This translates into CATSRDLGSGANVLTF.

This clonotype was seen a few times. The CDR3 DNA is TGCAGTGCCATCTTCTTCCCTGGGGCGGCCTACGAGCAGTACTTC. It is translated as CSAIFFPGAAYEQYF. The chain has TRBV20-1 and TRBJ2-7; possibly TRBD1 for D (5 bases). CDR3 size: 15 residues. V lost 6 bases, J lost 2 bases, and 20 bases lay in between. CDR1 DFQATT and CDR2 SNEGSKA come from the germline V gene (reference sequence).

This clonotype was seen at least ten times. The chain is built from TRBV10-2 and TRBJ1-4, with D uncertain. The CDR3 is made up of 13 amino acids. The germline V gene encodes CDR1 WSHSY and CDR2 SAAADI. Trimming removed 4 bases from V and 6 bases from J, with 9 bases in between. The CDR3 DNA follows: TGCGCCAGCAGTGGGCAGGAGGATGAAAAACTGTTTTTT. This sequence encodes CASSGQEDEKLFF.

This sequence joins TRBV28 and TRBJ2-1, with 7 bases identical to TRBD2. CDR1 and CDR2 from the germline V gene are MDHEN and SYDVKM. After removal of 5 bases from V and 2 bases from J, the junction contained 9 bases not matched to a gene. CDR3 length: 16 residues. In DNA form, the CDR3 reads TGTGCCAGCAGTATCCGACTGGGGGGGACCTACAATGAGCAGTTCTTC. Its protein is CASSIRLGGTYNEQFF.